This TCR beta chain originates from a study of cytomegalovirus exposure and HLA in healthy donors. PCR employed 60 Vbeta and 13 Jbeta primers. TCRdb's table, derived via immunoSEQ multiplex PCR, lists solely in-frame clones and lacks some. The sample has approximately 240,000 clones; more than 60% are singletons. Germline V gives CDR1 SGDLS, CDR2 YYNGEE. The CDR3 extends over 15 amino acids. Trimming took off 0 bases at V and 4 bases at J, with 13 bases between the two ends. The chain carries TRBV9 and TRBJ1-1; D unresolved. The source is an older woman in good health and CMV-seropositive. The sample consisted of PBMCs. Written as DNA, the CDR3 is TGTGCCAGCAGCGTAGTGGTAGCCTTATCCACTGAAGCTTTCTTT. Residues: CASSVVVALSTEAFF.